This T cell receptor beta chain originates from a study of T cell changes during pregnancy in multiple sclerosis (dated by TCRdb to the late 2010s). Background on the whole study: The study looked at changes in the T cell repertoire across pregnancy in women with multiple sclerosis.

The library was obtained by the immunoSEQ multiplex PCR assay. The source is immuneACCESS, and TCRdb retained only in-frame sequences with V and J called. Part of the clones is not carried over; for the studies checked, unresolved V genes explain less than half of this, and the remainder is unexplained. In all, the sample holds about 40,000 clones, and about 94% of those were seen once. The leading ten clones occupy about 1.7% of the sample. The germline V gene supplies CDR1 SGHRS and CDR2 YFSETQ. From V the trimming removes 1 base and from J it removes 6 bases, while the gene matches leave 10 bases of the junction unaccounted for. The CDR3 goes from the cysteine to the phenylalanine over 16 residues. Just the 48-base CDR3 DNA is kept, in frame starting at base 1. In the case of this clone: Its antigen target is currently unknown. No base qualities exist here, and no much larger clone lies one base off it.

Recombination joined TRBV5-1 with TRBJ1-5; 7 middle bases align to TRBD1. This sequence was found in a female donor with multiple sclerosis, enrolled in a pregnancy study. Sequences were derived from peripheral blood, sampled in the third trimester of pregnancy. The CDR3: CASSLYITGDLQPQHF. The DNA is TGCGCCAGCAGCTTGTATATAACAGGGGATCTTCAGCCCCAGCATTTT.